These 16 T cell receptor beta chains share one sample of origin, sequenced in a study of cytomegalovirus exposure and HLA in healthy donors. Vbeta (60) and Jbeta (13) primers were used in the PCR. The data were produced by immunoSEQ multiplex PCR, yet TCRdb's version contains in-frame clones alone and is incomplete. Here the sample spans roughly 80,000 clones, around two thirds being singletons. Sequencing used PBMCs. The receptors here all came from a man aged 60 to 69 in good health and CMV-seropositive.

This clone was seen more than once but under ten times. The V gene is TRBV7-9, the J gene TRBJ2-7, with D unresolved. Germline CDR1 is SEHNR and CDR2 is FQNEAQ (reference sequence). The CDR3 extends over 13 amino acids. V was trimmed by 4 bases and J by 4 bases, leaving 11 bases between them. The CDR3 DNA is TGTGCCAGCAGCTCCAGCGAAGCTTACGAGCAGTACTTC. The encoded protein is CASSSSEAYEQYF.

The J gene is TRBJ2-2, the V gene TRBV28; 12 bases match TRBD1. Trimming at V came to 6 bases and at J to 7 bases, leaving 12 bases not matched to a gene. The CDR3 length is 17 residues. Germline loops: CDR1 MDHEN, CDR2 SYDVKM. The DNA for the CDR3 is TGTGCCAGCAGCCCCATTCGGGGACAGGGGGCAATCGGGGAGCTGTTTTTT. This gives the protein CASSPIRGQGAIGELFF.

Only one count was recorded for this clone. V is TRBV15 and J is TRBJ2-7; 7 positions agree with TRBD1. The CDR3 totals 13 residues. The germline gives CDR1 LNHNV, CDR2 YYDKDF (reference sequence). Trimming cost V 2 bases and J 7 bases; bases outside gene matches: 5. The CDR3 DNA sequence: TGTGCCACCAGCAGATTAGGGGGCTGGGAGCAGTACTTC. Its translation: CATSRLGGWEQYF. Complete variable domain (other parts from reference TRBV15 and TRBJ2-7): DAMVIQNPRYQVTQFGKPVTLSCSQTLNHNVMYWYQQKSSQAPKLLFHYYDKDFNNEADTPDNFQSRRPNTSFCFLDIRSPGLGDTAMYLCATSRLGGWEQYFGPGTRLTVT.

The genes are TRBV11-2 and TRBJ2-7; a weak D match, TRBD2 (6 bases). The CDR3 has 15 residues. Germline loops: CDR1 SGHAT, CDR2 FQNNGV. V shed 4 bases and J shed 7 bases, with 20 bases lying between them. CDR3 DNA sequence: TGTGCCAGCAGCTCCCAGCCCTTTCCGGGGGTTGAGCAGTACTTC. Residues: CASSSQPFPGVEQYF.

This chain connects TRBV6-5 to TRBJ2-5, with 8 positions matching TRBD2. Trimming removed 2 bases from V and 2 bases from J; junction bases left unmatched: 7. From germline, CDR1 is MNHEY and CDR2 SVGAGI. The CDR3 covers 16 residues. In nucleotides, the CDR3 is TGTGCCAGCAGTTACACGGGGGGGGGCCTTCAAGAGACCCAGTACTTC. Translated, it gives CASSYTGGGLQETQYF.

This chain uses TRBV29-1 with TRBJ2-5; possibly TRBD2 for D (5 bases). V was trimmed by 2 bases and J by 2 bases, leaving 9 bases between them. Germline lookup yields CDR1 SQVTM and CDR2 ANQGSEA. This CDR3 region has 13 residues. CDR3 residues: CSVELTGQETQYF. CDR3 DNA sequence: TGCAGCGTTGAACTCACGGGGCAAGAGACCCAGTACTTC.

The chain joins TRBV6-1 to TRBJ2-3; TRBD2 matches 12 bases. The J segment lost 1 base and the V segment lost 2 bases, leaving 10 bases of the junction unmatched. Germline values: CDR1 MNHNS, CDR2 SASEGT. The CDR3 extends over 19 amino acids. CDR3: CASSERPSGRAGGTDTQYF. In DNA form, the CDR3 reads TGTGCCAGCAGTGAAAGGCCTAGCGGGAGGGCCGGGGGCACAGATACGCAGTATTTT.

DNA of the CDR3: TGTGCCAGCAGTCCAGATACTAGTCCCGGTTTTAATGAGCAGTTCTTC. This translates into CASSPDTSPGFNEQFF. The chain recombines TRBV27 with TRBJ2-1; D is possibly TRBD2 (5 bases). The CDR3 spans 16 residues. The germline V and J ends were trimmed by 5 bases and 7 bases, with 21 bases remaining between them. Per the germline V gene, CDR1 is MNHEY and CDR2 is SMNVEV (reference sequence).

This chain uses TRBV19 with TRBJ2-1; 7 nucleotides align to TRBD2. The V gene end was trimmed by 7 bases and the J gene end by 13 bases; junction bases not matched to a gene: 10. Germline V gene sequence: CDR1 LNHDA, CDR2 SQIVND (reference sequence). The CDR3 has 12 residues. The CDR3 region has the DNA TGTGCCAGTACGGGGGGTCCCCTGGAACAGTTCTTC. Its protein is CASTGGPLEQFF. Full variable domain (rest looked up from reference TRBV19 and TRBJ2-1): DGGITQSPKYLFRKEGQNVTLSCEQNLNHDAMYWYRQDPGQGLRLIYYSQIVNDFQKGDIAEGYSVSREKKESFPLTVTSAQKNPTAFYLCASTGGPLEQFFGPGTRLTVL.

This clone was seen a handful of times. The chain couples TRBV6-6 to TRBJ2-2, with 7 bases lining up with TRBD1. V dropped 6 bases and J dropped 0; count of bases not matched to a gene: 4. CDR1 and CDR2 (germline): MNHNY, SVGAGI (reference sequence). The CDR3 is made up of 15 amino acids. CDR3 nucleotide sequence: TGTGCCAGCAGCCCTGGGACAGCGAACACCGGGGAGCTGTTTTTT. Its protein product is CASSPGTANTGELFF.

In the case of this clone: One junction end does not reproduce the germline sequence, and a read error may be involved. In DNA form, the CDR3 reads TGTTCCAGCAGTTCGACAGGGGGCAACCCCTACGAGCAGTACTTC. Translating gives CSSSSTGGNPYEQYF. This chain connects TRBV7-9 to TRBJ2-7; 10 nucleotides match TRBD1. The CDR3 runs to 15 residues. Germline values: CDR1 SEHNR, CDR2 FQNEAQ (reference sequence).

The V gene is TRBV5-1, the J gene TRBJ2-7, with 8 bases aligning to TRBD1. This CDR3 contains 15 residues. The V gene end was trimmed by 0 bases and the J gene end by 6 bases; junction bases not matched to a gene: 8. Germline V CDR1 and CDR2: SGHRS, YFSETQ. CDR3 residues: CASSLALAGGREQYF. CDR3 coding DNA: TGCGCCAGCAGCTTGGCCCTGGCAGGGGGCCGCGAGCAGTACTTC.

V and J are TRBV5-6 and TRBJ2-5; TRBD2 matches 7 bases. This CDR3 contains 16 residues. Trimming took 4 bases from V and 5 from J; bases not matched to a gene: 14. Germline CDR1 and CDR2: SGHDT and YYEEEE. CDR3 residues: CASSLPAGAGGETQYF. DNA for the CDR3: TGTGCCAGCAGCCTTCCTGCCGGGGCCGGGGGGGAGACCCAGTACTTC.

This clone was counted a few times. The chain employs TRBV27 and TRBJ1-1; 7 bases map to TRBD1. This CDR3 is 14 amino acids long. Trimming at V came to 7 bases and at J to 5 bases, leaving 10 bases not matched to a gene. Germline lookup yields CDR1 MNHEY and CDR2 SMNVEV (reference sequence). CDR3 in amino acids: CASTLRQGGTEAFF. CDR3 sequence (DNA): TGTGCCAGCACTCTCAGACAGGGTGGGACTGAAGCTTTCTTT.

The V and J genes are TRBV27 and TRBJ2-5; 8 nucleotides line up with TRBD1. V shed 8 bases, J shed 5 bases, and the junction held 13 bases outside the gene matches. The CDR3 has 15 amino acids. Germline V gene sequence: CDR1 MNHEY, CDR2 SMNVEV (reference sequence). CDR3 coding DNA: TGTGCCAGCTGTCCTCTGGACAGGGCGGAGGAGACCCAGTACTTC. This gives the protein CASCPLDRAEETQYF.

The V call is TRBV4-3, the J call TRBJ2-2; 7 positions agree with TRBD1. Losses at the gene ends were 0 bases for V and 5 bases for J; bases not matched to a gene: 21. CDR1 is LGHNA and CDR2 is YSLEER in the germline V gene. This CDR3 is 21 amino acids long. The CDR3 nucleotides are TGCGCCAGCAGCCAAGATCTGTTGGGGACAGTATTTTCGGCCAATACCGGGGAGCTGTTTTTT. This translates into CASSQDLLGTVFSANTGELFF.